This T cell receptor (beta chain) came from a study of blood T cell repertoires in COVID-19. Study as a whole: Acute-phase and convalescent COVID-19 samples originated in the United States, Italy and Spain.

The repertoire was sequenced with immunoSEQ multiplex PCR; TCRdb's copy has only in-frame clones and lacks some. The repertoire holds 150,000 to 200,000 clones, 90% seen once, with approximately 0.5% in the top ten. Trimming removed 5 bases at V and 6 bases at J, with 17 bases between. In germline, CDR1 is SGHTA, CDR2 FQGNSA. CDR3 length: 16 residues. The specimen was peripheral blood. The J gene is TRBJ1-6, the V gene TRBV7-2; D perhaps matches TRBD1 (5 bases). The TCR originated in a man in his forties or fifties with acute or convalescent COVID-19. The CDR3 spells CASSLRPGGPNSPLHF. The CDR3 nucleotides are TGTGCCAGCAGCCTACGGCCCGGGGGACCTAATTCACCCCTCCACTTT.